This entry concerns a single T cell receptor beta chain. The data were taken from a study of blood T cell repertoires in COVID-19. Measured with immunoSEQ multiplex PCR; TCRdb has only the in-frame clones, and not every one. The data hold about 300,000 clones, with approximately 85% observed a single time. V lost 5 bases and J lost 7; bases outside the gene matches: 12. CDR1 and CDR2 from the germline V gene are LGHNA and YSLEER. The CDR3 consists of 15 residues. V gene TRBV4-3 combines with J gene TRBJ2-7, with TRBD1 identical over 9 bases. The sequencing input was PBMCs or T cells enriched from blood (not recorded which). The receptor's source is a young man who had recovered from COVID-19. The CDR3 coding sequence is TGCGCCAGCAGCACCACCCGGGGACAGGGCCGGGAGCAGTACTTC. It is translated as CASSTTRGQGREQYF.